One TCR beta chain is described in this entry. Antigen unknown. These data come from a study of cytomegalovirus exposure and HLA in healthy donors. Across the whole study: As an earlier analysis found, about 179 million T cells yielded fewer than 130 million unique TCR beta sequences. General study points: Most observed TCR sequences were rare, whereas some public TCRs were detected in many donors.

PCR amplification relied on 60 Vbeta primers (plus 13 Jbeta primers). The authors' processing: Later analysis identified 88 million or so unique TCR beta chains, about 10 million shared. Data came from immunoSEQ multiplex PCR; TCRdb stores just in-frame clones and leaves some out. The DNA gave D and trimming, while V, J and clone size come from that table. The table has 100,000 to 150,000 clones, 77% seen once. The source of this sequence is a human donor in good health. Input material: PBMCs.

CDR3 in DNA: TGTGCCAGCAGTTGGGGGACAGGGGGGTTAGGAGAGACCCAGTACTTC. Translated, it gives CASSWGTGGLGETQYF. The rearrangement uses TRBV28 and TRBJ2-5, with 11 bases identical to TRBD1. The CDR3 spans 16 residues. Germline CDR1 reads MDHEN; CDR2 reads SYDVKM. The ends lost 4 bases at V and 4 bases at J; junction bases unmatched: 8.